The 22 T cell receptor beta chains given below trace back to one sample, sequenced in a study of shared clonotypes between healthy human individuals. Positively selected for CCR7, the CD45RO-negative cells used as naive CD8 cells excluded terminally differentiated effector memory CD45RA+ cells. Assay used: immunoSEQ multiplex PCR; TCRdb lists only in-frame clones, some missing. In the table there are about 2.1 million clones, about 93% of which are singletons. Sequences were obtained from naive CD8+ T cells from PBMCs. These receptor sequences come from a man between 18 and 35 years old in good health. Some clones in this sample may be carry-over from other donors' samples.

The gene calls are TRBV6-6 and TRBJ2-2; no firm D call. CDR1 and CDR2 from the germline V gene are MNHNY and SVGAGI (reference sequence). CDR3 length: 15 amino acids. V lost 2 bases and J lost 2, with 9 bases in between. The chain's CDR3 is CASSYPEPNTGELFF. The CDR3 nucleotides are TGTGCCAGCAGTTACCCGGAACCAAACACCGGGGAGCTGTTTTTT.

The chain links TRBV28 to TRBJ2-7; no reliable D call. Germline assignment: CDR1 MDHEN and CDR2 SYDVKM. The CDR3 totals 13 residues. V shed 6 bases and J shed 2 bases, with 11 bases lying between them. CDR3 sequence: CASRYDVAYEQYF. The CDR3 DNA reads TGTGCCAGCAGATATGACGTGGCCTACGAGCAGTACTTC.

The gene calls are TRBV2 and TRBJ2-3; no clear D. The germline gives CDR1 SNHLY, CDR2 FYNNEI. The CDR3 consists of 13 residues. The V end lost 9 bases, the J end lost 0 bases, and 10 bases lay between the germline ends. The CDR3 sequence: CARRTESTDTQYF. The CDR3 DNA is TGTGCCAGACGGACCGAGAGCACAGATACGCAGTATTTT. The full variable domain, with the rest looked up from reference TRBV2 and TRBJ2-3, is EPEVTQTPSHQVTQMGQEVILRCVPISNHLYFYWYRQILGQKVEFLVSFYNNEISEKSEIFDDQFSVERPDGSNFTLKIRSTKLEDSAMYFCARRTESTDTQYFGPGTRLTVL.

V is TRBV7-2 and J is TRBJ1-2; TRBD1 matches at 8 bases. In germline, CDR1 is SGHTA, CDR2 FQGNSA. The CDR3 spans 16 residues. Trimming took 3 bases from V and 4 from J; bases not matched to a gene: 10. CDR3 protein: CASSFTLTGAVYGYTF. Written as DNA, the CDR3 is TGTGCCAGCAGCTTCACCCTGACAGGGGCTGTCTATGGCTACACCTTC.

The rearrangement links TRBV13 to TRBJ2-7; D ambiguous. From germline, CDR1 is PRHDT and CDR2 FYEKMQ (reference sequence). The V end lost 4 bases, the J end lost 6 bases, and 10 bases lay between the germline ends. This CDR3 has 12 amino acids. CDR3 protein: CASSSVVSEQYF. The CDR3, as DNA: TGTGCCAGCAGCTCAGTTGTTAGCGAGCAGTACTTC.

The V gene is TRBV19, the J gene TRBJ2-1; D gene ambiguous. CDR1 is LNHDA, CDR2 SQIVND, per germline (reference sequence). The CDR3 totals 13 residues. The ends were cut back, 5 bases at V and 6 bases at J, with 11 bases in the middle. CDR3 in DNA: TGTGCCAGTAGTGGCTTAGTCCCCAATGAGCAGTTCTTC. Protein product: CASSGLVPNEQFF.

This clone has more than one count but fewer than ten. This CDR3 is also generated by other DNA sequences in the sample. The V gene is TRBV27, the J gene TRBJ2-2; D remains ambiguous. Germline CDR1 and CDR2: MNHEY and SMNVEV (reference sequence). V gave up 7 bases and J gave up 3 bases, with 3 bases separating them. The CDR3 runs to 11 residues. CDR3 residues: CASTDTGELFF. In DNA form, the CDR3 reads TGTGCCAGCACCGACACCGGGGAGCTGTTTTTT.

The chain combines TRBV7-9 with TRBJ2-7; the D gene is possibly TRBD2 (5 bases). The germline V gene encodes CDR1 SEHNR and CDR2 FQNEAQ (reference sequence). The CDR3 runs to 16 residues. The V end was cut by 2 bases, the J end by 0 bases, with 14 bases between. As DNA, the CDR3 is TGTGCCAGCAGCTTAAGTAGTTGGGCGGGCTCCTACGAGCAGTACTTC. It encodes CASSLSSWAGSYEQYF.

The chain employs TRBV30 and TRBJ2-1, with 9 nucleotides matching TRBD2. Per the germline V gene, CDR1 is GTSNPN and CDR2 is SVGIG (reference sequence). With 3 bases clipped from V and 4 bases from J, the junction kept 13 bases outside the gene matches. The CDR3 length is 17 residues. The DNA for the CDR3 is TGTGCCTGGAGGAAACGGGGACCAGCGGGAGGTTACAATGAGCAGTTCTTC. Its protein product is CAWRKRGPAGGYNEQFF.

Points on this clone: The identical CDR3 is also encoded by other nucleotide sequences in the sample. The genes are TRBV10-3 and TRBJ2-7; 12 nucleotides agree with TRBD2. Losses at the gene ends were 6 bases for V and 3 bases for J; bases not matched to a gene: 3. The length of the CDR3 is 14 residues. Germline V CDR1 and CDR2: ENHRY, SYGVKD. This CDR3 is CAISLGLAGYEQYF. Written as DNA, the CDR3 is TGTGCCATCAGCTTGGGACTAGCGGGCTACGAGCAGTACTTC.

CDR3 sequence reads: CASSPGQTTYEQYF. The CDR3 DNA reads as TGTGCCAGCAGCCCCGGACAGACGACCTACGAGCAGTACTTC. The chain uses TRBV9 and TRBJ2-7; TRBD1 might be the D (6 bases). The CDR3 has 14 amino acids. Trimming left V 4 bases short and J 2 bases short, with 13 bases between. CDR1 is SGDLS and CDR2 is YYNGEE in the germline V gene.

This chain joins TRBV10-3 and TRBJ1-5, with D possibly matching TRBD1 (6 bases). This CDR3 contains 15 residues. Germline CDR1 and CDR2: ENHRY and SYGVKD. V was cut by 3 bases and J by 2 bases, with 11 bases left in between. The CDR3 is CAISEGGSGNQPQHF. The CDR3 DNA is TGTGCCATCAGTGAAGGGGGGTCGGGCAATCAGCCCCAGCATTTT.

The chain is built from TRBV7-3 and TRBJ2-5; no clear D. With 2 bases removed from V and 2 bases from J, the gap between germline ends came to 15 bases. The CDR3 sequence is 16 residues long. Germline V CDR1 and CDR2: SGHTA, FQGTGA. The CDR3 nucleotides are TGTGCCAGCAGCTTATACGGCGCTACTACGCAAGAGACCCAGTACTTC. The encoded protein is CASSLYGATTQETQYF.

The genes are TRBV28 and TRBJ1-6; no clear D gene. There are 16 residues in the CDR3. Per germline, CDR1 MDHEN and CDR2 SYDVKM. V was pared by 1 base and J by 8 bases, with 15 bases between. The CDR3 region is CASSLFSGSFHSPLHF. CDR3 nucleotide sequence: TGTGCCAGCAGTTTATTTTCGGGATCCTTTCATTCACCCCTCCACTTT. Complete variable domain (other parts from reference TRBV28 and TRBJ1-6): DVKVTQSSRYLVKRTGEKVFLECVQDMDHENMFWYRQDPGLGLRLIYFSYDVKMKEKGDIPEGYSVSREKKERFSLILESASTNQTSMYLCASSLFSGSFHSPLHFGNGTRLTVT.

This rearrangement joins TRBV30 to TRBJ1-1; D is ambiguous. The length of the CDR3 is 14 residues. V dropped 3 bases and J dropped 2 bases, with 13 bases sitting between them. The germline V gene encodes CDR1 GTSNPN and CDR2 SVGIG (reference sequence). Here the CDR3 reads CAWSHIPDNTEAFF. CDR3 bases: TGTGCCTGGAGCCATATCCCGGATAACACTGAAGCTTTCTTT.

The rearrangement links TRBV5-3 to TRBJ2-5; 12 bases line up with TRBD2. TRBV5-3 qualifies as an ORF whose function is uncertain. V shed 0 bases, J shed 6 bases, and the junction held 12 bases outside the gene matches. CDR3 length: 18 amino acids. The CDR3 region is CARSLGRATSGSRKTQYF. The CDR3 DNA sequence: TGTGCCAGAAGCTTGGGGAGGGCGACTAGCGGGAGCAGAAAGACCCAGTACTTC.

The V call is TRBV4-1, the J call TRBJ2-7, with a possible D match to TRBD2 (6 bases). The CDR3 extends over 15 amino acids. Trimming stripped 1 base from V and 2 bases from J, with 12 bases between. The germline CDR1 and CDR2 sequences are MGHRA and YSYEKL. This CDR3 is CASSQVAAGPYEQYF. The CDR3, as DNA: TGCGCCAGCAGCCAAGTAGCGGCAGGCCCCTACGAGCAGTACTTC.

The chain joins TRBV11-2 to TRBJ2-7, with 7 bases matching TRBD2. Trimming at V came to 4 bases and at J to 5 bases, leaving 11 bases not matched to a gene. CDR3 length equals 15 residues. The germline V gene has CDR1 SGHAT and CDR2 FQNNGV. The CDR3 protein is CASSYLGGREHEQYF. The CDR3 region has the DNA TGTGCCAGCAGCTACCTAGGCGGGAGAGAACACGAGCAGTACTTC.

Regarding this clone: Other DNA variants within this sample encode the same CDR3. The chain carries TRBV27 and TRBJ1-1; D is uncertain. The CDR3 is 12 residues long. Trimming took 5 bases from V and 2 from J, leaving 6 bases between them. Germline V gene lookup returns CDR1 MNHEY and CDR2 SMNVEV (reference sequence). CDR3 loop: CASSQGNTEAFF. The CDR3 coding sequence is TGTGCCAGCAGTCAAGGTAACACTGAAGCTTTCTTT.

The rearrangement uses TRBV25-1 and TRBJ1-3, with a possible D match to TRBD1 (5 bases). V lost 4 bases to trimming and J lost 1 base, with 11 bases between them. Looked up from germline, CDR1 is MGHDK and CDR2 is SYGVNS. The CDR3 consists of 15 residues. For the CDR3, the DNA is TGTGCCAGCAGTGGGCCGTGGACATCTGGAAACACCATATATTTT. Translation gives CASSGPWTSGNTIYF.

This clone appeared a few times. This chain uses TRBV30 with TRBJ1-1, with 8 bases identical to TRBD1. J was trimmed by 4 bases and V by 5 bases; bases with no gene match: 3. CDR1 GTSNPN and CDR2 SVGIG come from the germline V gene (reference sequence). The CDR3 is 12 residues long. As DNA, the CDR3 is TGTGCCTGGGGGGACAGGACCACTGAAGCTTTCTTT. Its protein is CAWGDRTTEAFF.

The V and J genes are TRBV28 and TRBJ1-1; TRBD1 aligns across 7 bases. The CDR3 loop spans 14 amino acids. Looked up from germline, CDR1 is MDHEN and CDR2 is SYDVKM. The ends lost 3 bases at V and 4 bases at J; junction bases unmatched: 5. The CDR3: CASSFRGPGTEAFF. The CDR3 region has the DNA TGTGCCAGCAGTTTTAGGGGGCCGGGCACTGAAGCTTTCTTT. Together with reference TRBV28 and TRBJ1-1, the CDR3 gives the full variable domain: DVKVTQSSRYLVKRTGEKVFLECVQDMDHENMFWYRQDPGLGLRLIYFSYDVKMKEKGDIPEGYSVSREKKERFSLILESASTNQTSMYLCASSFRGPGTEAFFGQGTRLTVV.